The T cell receptor (beta chain) under discussion was sequenced for a study of CD8 T cells in ankylosing spondylitis. The length of the CDR3 is 15 residues. Germline-derived CDR1 and CDR2 are DFQATT and SNEGSKA (reference sequence). V was clipped by 2 bases and J by 3 bases, with 16 bases between them. Remarks on this clonotype: What it binds is not known.

General study points: Reportedly, matched ankylosing spondylitis synovial fluid was significantly enriched for disease-linked clones. Typical of ankylosing spondylitis blood, it appeared, was a TCR beta motif of several highly homologous variants.

Using quantitative 5'-RACE with molecular barcodes, the authors made TCR beta libraries. One entry per CDR3 protein, called by TCRdb with MiXCR from the 5' RACE reads. The sample lists fewer than 550,000 distinct CDR3 sequences; approximately 5% were seen once. The sequenced material came from blood, either unsorted or a sorted T cell fraction (not recorded which). The receptor was isolated from a male donor with ankylosing spondylitis. The chain employs TRBV20-1 and TRBJ2-5; D possibly matches TRBD1 or TRBD2 (5 bases each). The CDR3 reads CSARFLRDRKETQYF. The CDR3 DNA sequence: TGCAGTGCTAGATTCCTCCGGGACCGAAAAGAGACCCAGTACTTC.